One sample yielded the 21 T cell receptor beta chains listed below, sequenced in a study of cytomegalovirus exposure and HLA in healthy donors. PCR used 60 Vbeta primers and 13 Jbeta primers. Produced via immunoSEQ multiplex PCR; TCRdb's table is partial and in-frame only. The profile shows under 150,000 clones, about 78% of them singletons. Specimen: PBMCs. These TCRs come from a woman between 25 and 40 years old in good health and CMV-seropositive.

The chain is built from TRBV19 and TRBJ1-1; D perhaps matches TRBD1 (5 bases). The CDR3 length is 14 residues. The V and J ends lost 3 bases and 1 base respectively, with 9 bases between them. Germline V gives CDR1 LNHDA, CDR2 SQIVND (reference sequence). The CDR3 coding sequence is TGTGCCAGTAGTATGGGCAGGGCGAACACTGAAGCTTTCTTT. This sequence encodes CASSMGRANTEAFF.

In its sample, this clone was seen once. This chain joins TRBV14 and TRBJ2-3; D not resolved. Germline CDR1 is SGHDN and CDR2 is FVKESK. CDR3 size: 16 residues. Trimming pared 4 bases from V and 2 bases from J, leaving 16 bases between. The CDR3, as DNA: TGTGCCAGCAGCCCAAGTCACATGCCATCCACAGATACGCAGTATTTT. Residues: CASSPSHMPSTDTQYF.

The rearrangement joins TRBV5-1 to TRBJ2-1; 15 positions match TRBD2. With V trimmed by 4 bases and J by 0 bases, 14 bases remained unmatched. CDR3 length: 21 residues. Germline-derived CDR1 and CDR2 are SGHRS and YFSETQ. The DNA for the CDR3 is TGCGCCAGCAGCCCAAGACCCTCCGGACTAGCGGGGGGGAGCTCCTACAATGAGCAGTTCTTC. Amino acids: CASSPRPSGLAGGSSYNEQFF. Using reference TRBV5-1 and TRBJ2-1 for the parts outside the CDR3, the full variable domain is KAGVTQTPRYLIKTRGQQVTLSCSPISGHRSVSWYQQTPGQGLQFLFEYFSETQRNKGNFPGRFSGRQFSNSRSEMNVSTLELGDSALYLCASSPRPSGLAGGSSYNEQFFGPGTRLTVL.

The chain combines TRBV18 with TRBJ1-6; D not resolved. The CDR3 spans 18 residues. Per the germline V gene, CDR1 is KGHSH and CDR2 is LQKENI. Trimming took off 3 bases at V and 8 bases at J, with 23 bases between the two ends. CDR3 DNA sequence: TGTGCCAGCTCACCCCCCTCTGGTCGGGCCCTCGGGGATTCACCCCTCCACTTT. Encoded protein: CASSPPSGRALGDSPLHF.

This chain joins TRBV19 and TRBJ2-7; 9 nucleotides agree with TRBD2. This CDR3 is built from 14 residues. After removal of 3 bases from V and 6 bases from J, the junction contained 6 bases not matched to a gene. Germline CDR1 is LNHDA and CDR2 is SQIVND (reference sequence). The CDR3 DNA reads as TGTGCCAGTAGTATTTGGGGACTAGCCGGCGAGCAGTACTTC. Residues: CASSIWGLAGEQYF.

The rearrangement joins TRBV19 to TRBJ2-7; 9 positions agree with TRBD2. CDR3 length equals 14 residues. V dropped 3 bases and J dropped 5; count of bases not matched to a gene: 5. In germline, CDR1 is LNHDA, CDR2 SQIVND (reference sequence). CDR3 sequence reads: CASSMAGGPHEQYF. CDR3 nucleotide sequence: TGTGCCAGTAGTATGGCGGGAGGGCCTCACGAGCAGTACTTC.

This rearrangement joins TRBV2 to TRBJ2-2, with D uncertain. V lost 2 bases and J lost 4, with 17 bases in between. CDR1 and CDR2 from the germline V gene are SNHLY and FYNNEI. This CDR3 contains 17 residues. The CDR3 loop reads CASSEWLVNTGTGELFF. CDR3 coding DNA: TGTGCCAGCAGTGAATGGTTGGTTAACACGGGCACCGGGGAGCTGTTTTTT.

The V gene is TRBV6-5, the J gene TRBJ2-7; 7 nucleotides line up with TRBD2. V was pared by 2 bases and J by 1 base, with 5 bases of the junction left unmatched. Per the germline V gene, CDR1 is MNHEY and CDR2 is SVGAGI. The CDR3 length is 15 residues. Here the CDR3 DNA reads TGTGCCAGCAGTTACCGGGCGGGAGCTTCCTACGAGCAGTACTTC. Residues: CASSYRAGASYEQYF.

This chain's CDR3 is CASSYSGQGVYEQYF. The CDR3 DNA reads as TGTGCCAGCAGCTATTCGGGACAGGGTGTCTACGAGCAGTACTTC. This chain uses TRBV7-3 with TRBJ2-7, with 9 bases identical to TRBD1. J gave up 3 bases and V 4 bases, and 7 bases lay outside the gene matches. CDR3 length: 15 residues. Germline-derived CDR1 and CDR2 are SGHTA and FQGTGA.

The chain employs TRBV5-5 and TRBJ1-1, with 10 bases that match TRBD1. In germline, CDR1 is SGHKS, CDR2 YYEKEE (reference sequence). Germline trimming cut 0 bases from V and 4 bases from J; bases unmatched to any gene: 9. The CDR3 runs to 17 residues. CDR3 loop: CASSLEGQGSVRTEAFF. Written as DNA, the CDR3 is TGTGCCAGCAGCTTGGAGGGACAGGGGAGTGTCCGCACTGAAGCTTTCTTT.

The chain joins TRBV6-5 to TRBJ1-5; the match to TRBD1 covers 10 bases. The CDR3 extends over 15 amino acids. After removal of 6 bases from V and 6 bases from J, the junction contained 8 bases not matched to a gene. CDR1 MNHEY and CDR2 SVGAGI come from the germline V gene. CDR3 sequence reads: CASSHGQGVGQPQHF. The CDR3 DNA reads TGTGCCAGCAGCCATGGACAGGGGGTCGGTCAGCCCCAGCATTTT.

This clone was found once. This chain uses TRBV5-6 with TRBJ1-3; 7 bases map to TRBD1. Trimming took 0 bases from V and 0 from J; bases not matched to a gene: 6. The germline gives CDR1 SGHDT, CDR2 YYEEEE. The CDR3 covers 17 residues. The CDR3 reads CASSLVGTVNSGNTIYF. In nucleotides, the CDR3 is TGTGCCAGCAGCTTGGTGGGGACAGTAAACTCTGGAAACACCATATATTTT. Combining the CDR3 with reference TRBV5-6 and TRBJ1-3 gives the whole variable domain DAGVTQSPTHLIKTRGQQVTLRCSPKSGHDTVSWYQQALGQGPQFIFQYYEEEERQRGNFPDRFSGHQFPNYSSELNVNALLLGDSALYLCASSLVGTVNSGNTIYFGEGSWLTVV.

This sequence joins TRBV7-3 and TRBJ2-6; 8 nucleotides agree with TRBD1. Germline loops: CDR1 SGHTA, CDR2 FQGTGA. V shed 6 bases, J shed 0 bases, and the junction held 4 bases outside the gene matches. This CDR3 has 16 amino acids. CDR3 protein: CASRQTGGSGANVLTF. CDR3 DNA: TGTGCCAGCAGACAAACAGGGGGCTCTGGGGCCAACGTCCTGACTTTC.

This clone has more than one count but fewer than ten. The chain links TRBV6-1 to TRBJ2-2, with 12 nucleotides matching TRBD2. Per the germline V gene, CDR1 is MNHNS and CDR2 is SASEGT. Trimming cost V 4 bases and J 7 bases; bases outside gene matches: 4. The CDR3 is made up of 15 amino acids. The CDR3 region has the DNA TGTGCCAGCAGTGGCCTAGCGGGAGGGAACGGGGAGCTGTTTTTT. Protein product: CASSGLAGGNGELFF.

The chain employs TRBV9 and TRBJ1-1; a possible D gene is TRBD1 (6 bases). This CDR3 region has 16 residues. The V end was cut by 3 bases, the J end by 10 bases, with 25 bases between. Germline loops: CDR1 SGDLS, CDR2 YYNGEE. The CDR3 sequence is CASSARARGGGGLAFF. CDR3 in DNA: TGTGCCAGCAGCGCGCGGGCACGAGGGGGAGGGGGTCTAGCTTTCTTT.

Of note for this clone: This same CDR3 is encoded by further DNA sequences in the sample. The chain couples TRBV10-3 to TRBJ1-2; D not certain. This CDR3 has 13 residues. The germline V gene has CDR1 ENHRY and CDR2 SYGVKD. Trimming pared 8 bases from V and 5 bases from J, leaving 15 bases between. CDR3 loop: CAIGEGGNYGYTF. The CDR3 DNA reads as TGTGCCATCGGAGAGGGTGGGAATTATGGCTACACCTTC.

The V call is TRBV13, the J call TRBJ1-1; no clear D gene. CDR3 length: 14 residues. Trimming shortened V by 3 bases and J by 3 bases, and 11 bases separated the two germline ends. Germline V gene sequence: CDR1 PRHDT, CDR2 FYEKMQ (reference sequence). The DNA of the CDR3 is TGTGCCAGCAGCTTCTTGGACTCTGACACTGAAGCTTTCTTT. Its protein is CASSFLDSDTEAFF.

This chain connects TRBV25-1 to TRBJ1-2; TRBD1 matches at 10 bases. Looked up from germline, CDR1 is MGHDK and CDR2 is SYGVNS. The CDR3 runs to 15 residues. V was clipped by 6 bases and J by 7 bases; unmatched bases: 11. The CDR3 loop is CASRDSGTGERGYTF. For the CDR3, the DNA is TGTGCCAGCAGAGACTCCGGGACAGGGGAGCGTGGCTACACCTTC.

This clone was found a few times. The CDR3, as DNA: TGTGCCAGCAGAGACAGGGGGAGGGGGGCTTTCTTT. Its translation is CASRDRGRGAFF. V usage is TRBV6-1 and J usage is TRBJ1-1, with 9 bases aligning to TRBD1. This CDR3 is built from 12 residues. Germline values: CDR1 MNHNS, CDR2 SASEGT. V trimming: 6 bases; J trimming: 11 bases; junction bases outside the gene matches: 7.

V usage is TRBV6-1 and J usage is TRBJ1-4, with D tentatively TRBD1 (5 bases). The CDR3 is made up of 12 amino acids. Looked up from germline, CDR1 is MNHNS and CDR2 is SASEGT. The V and J ends lost 5 bases and 12 bases respectively, with 13 bases between them. The CDR3: CASSQDNPELFF. The CDR3 DNA reads as TGTGCCAGCAGTCAGGACAATCCGGAACTGTTTTTT.

The chain recombines TRBV10-1 with TRBJ2-3, with 9 bases matching TRBD2. J lost 4 bases, V lost 2 bases, and 13 bases had no gene match. The CDR3 spans 18 residues. The germline V gene encodes CDR1 WNHNN and CDR2 SYGVQD (reference sequence). Here the CDR3 DNA reads TGCGCCAGCAGTGAGATTGGCGGGGGGGCCTGGAGTCCAGATACGCAGTATTTT. Its translation is CASSEIGGGAWSPDTQYF.